The T cell receptor beta chain described here comes from a study of shared clonotypes between healthy human individuals. Study-wide results and limits: The authors expected sequencing depth to affect clonotype sharing among donors.

Here immunoSEQ multiplex PCR was the method, and the copy in TCRdb shows in-frame clones only, minus some. The table shows about 340,000 clones, with about 73% occurring only once. Germline CDR1 reads SGHNT; CDR2 reads YYREEE (reference sequence). CDR3 length equals 14 residues. The V end was cut by 4 bases, the J end by 1 base, with 12 bases between. Comments on this clone: What it binds is unknown.

Material for sequencing was memory CD4+ T cells sorted from blood. Subset reported: CD45RA-negative fraction. This TCR was recovered from a young man in good health. This chain uses TRBV5-4 with TRBJ2-7; D remains unclear. In DNA, the CDR3 is TGTGCCAGCAGCGAGAGCGACCGATCCTACGAGCAGTACTTC. This translates into CASSESDRSYEQYF. Complete variable domain (other parts from reference TRBV5-4 and TRBJ2-7): ETGVTQSPTHLIKTRGQQVTLRCSSQSGHNTVSWYQQALGQGPQFIFQYYREEENGRGNFPPRFSGLQFPNYSSELNVNALELDDSALYLCASSESDRSYEQYFGPGTRLTVT.